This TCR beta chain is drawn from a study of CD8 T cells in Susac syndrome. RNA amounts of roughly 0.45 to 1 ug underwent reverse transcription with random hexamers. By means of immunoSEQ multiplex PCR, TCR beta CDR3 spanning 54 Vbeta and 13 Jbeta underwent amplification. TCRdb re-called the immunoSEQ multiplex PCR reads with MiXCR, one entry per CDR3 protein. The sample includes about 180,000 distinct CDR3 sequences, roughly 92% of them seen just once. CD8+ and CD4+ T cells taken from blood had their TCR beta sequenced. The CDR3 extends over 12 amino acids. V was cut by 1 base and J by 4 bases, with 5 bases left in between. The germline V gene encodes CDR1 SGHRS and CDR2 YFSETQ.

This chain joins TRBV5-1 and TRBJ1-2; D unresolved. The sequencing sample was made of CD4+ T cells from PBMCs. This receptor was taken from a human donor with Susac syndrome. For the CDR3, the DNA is TGCGCCAGCAGCTTGAGCGGCTATGGCTACACCTTC. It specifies CASSLSGYGYTF.